This T cell receptor (beta chain) was profiled in a study of blood T cell repertoires in COVID-19. Study overall: The study drew acute and convalescent COVID-19 samples from the United States, Italy and Spain. The analysed material was cDNA or gDNA that came from T cells, B-cell-depleted T cells, or PBMCs.

V was pared by 6 bases and J by 6 bases, with 10 bases between. Germline loops: CDR1 SGHRS, CDR2 YFSETQ. CDR3 length: 13 residues. Authors' analysis steps: How many nucleated cells were present was estimated from reference gene primer amplification. TCRdb's copy holds only in-frame clones and misses some; the assay was immunoSEQ multiplex PCR. V and J calls and clone size are as listed in that table; D and trimming were resolved from the DNA. This sample yields roughly 140,000 clones, of which around 83% are seen a single time; 6.5% to 9% belongs to the top ten. The chain employs TRBV5-1 and TRBJ1-6; D perhaps matches TRBD1 (5 bases). The sequencing sample was made of peripheral blood. The receptor comes from a woman in her fifties or sixties in a cohort sampled during active or convalescent COVID-19. CDR3 bases: TGCGCCAGCACCGCAGGGCCTAATTCACCCCTCCACTTT. Amino acids: CASTAGPNSPLHF.